This T cell receptor beta chain was sequenced for a study of blood T cell repertoires in COVID-19. Study background: Nucleic acid was either cDNA or gDNA, and it came from T cells, B-cell-depleted T cells, or PBMCs.

During the 2 weeks before they entered the study, exposed participants had met someone with a PCR-confirmed or clinician-diagnosed COVID-19 case. Germline V gene lookup returns CDR1 SGHRS and CDR2 YFSETQ. CDR3 size: 17 residues. V shed 4 bases and J 4 bases; nucleotides not matched to a gene: 9. In the authors' workflow: Reference gene primer amplification in the assay estimated nucleated cell counts. Assay: immunoSEQ multiplex PCR; the TCRdb copy retains only in-frame clones and omits some. V, J and clone size were drawn from that table, and D and trimming were deduced from the DNA. Here the sample spans some 300,000 clones, over 90% being singletons.

The sequenced sample consisted of PBMCs or T cells enriched from blood (not recorded which). This chain joins TRBV5-1 and TRBJ2-1; the match to TRBD2 covers 12 bases. This sequence originates from a young woman who had been exposed to COVID-19. The DNA of the CDR3 is TGCGCCAGCAGCCATACTAGCGGGGGGTCCGAATACAATGAGCAGTTCTTC. Amino acids: CASSHTSGGSEYNEQFF.